The 10 T cell receptor beta chains below were found in one sample sequenced in a study of neurological immune-mediated disorders. Sample time point: longitudinal time-point 3. TCRdb passed the 5' RACE reads through MiXCR, listing each CDR3 protein once. The sample shows tens of thousands of distinct CDR3 sequences, 4.3% of them seen only once. The source material was PBMCs. These receptors all come from a woman aged 60-70 years with multiple sclerosis.

This clonotype came up many times. V is TRBV2 and J is TRBJ2-7; D is unclear. Germline V CDR1 and CDR2: SNHLY, FYNNEI. The CDR3 totals 16 residues. V was clipped by 2 bases and J by 7 bases, with 21 bases between them. For the CDR3, the DNA is TGTGCCAGCAGTGAACCGGTTCCCGGTCCCCCCAAGGAGCAGTACTTC. It is translated as CASSEPVPGPPKEQYF.

This clonotype was seen at least ten times. The chain has TRBV24-1 and TRBJ2-1; either TRBD1 or TRBD2 may fit D (5 bases each). Germline V gene lookup returns CDR1 KGHDR and CDR2 SFDVKD. The CDR3 sequence is 14 residues long. Trimming removed 2 bases at V and 6 bases at J, with 10 bases between. The CDR3 DNA sequence: TGTGCCACCAGTGATTCCCGGGACGTCAATGAGCAGTTCTTC. Amino acid sequence: CATSDSRDVNEQFF.

This clonotype was observed many times. This chain links TRBV5-6 with TRBJ2-1; a possible D gene is TRBD2 (5 bases). The V end lost 6 bases, the J end lost 4 bases, and 11 bases lay between the germline ends. The germline V gene has CDR1 SGHDT and CDR2 YYEEEE. This CDR3 contains 13 residues. CDR3: CASTWELYNEQFF. The DNA of the CDR3 is TGTGCCAGCACCTGGGAGTTGTACAATGAGCAGTTCTTC.

This clonotype came up many times. The CDR3 nucleotides are TGTGCCAGCAGCTTCAGCGGGGGTAGCGGGGGTGGAAATGAGCAGTTCTTC. As protein: CASSFSGGSGGGNEQFF. The V and J genes are TRBV7-8 and TRBJ2-1; 9 bases align to TRBD2. This CDR3 is 17 amino acids long. CDR1 is SGHVS, CDR2 FQNEAQ, per germline. After removal of 3 bases from V and 7 bases from J, the junction contained 13 bases not matched to a gene.

The table lists this clonotype with many counts. The genes are TRBV2 and TRBJ1-5; D call uncertain. Germline lookup yields CDR1 SNHLY and CDR2 FYNNEI. This CDR3 comprises 12 residues. Trimming shortened V by 5 bases and J by 4 bases, and 6 bases separated the two germline ends. CDR3 in DNA: TGTGCCAGCAGTCGCGGGAATCAGCCCCAGCATTTT. This codes for CASSRGNQPQHF.

This clonotype has ten or more counts. This chain joins TRBV5-1 and TRBJ1-6, with 9 bases fitting TRBD1. V gave up 4 bases and J gave up 8 bases; unmatched junction bases: 7. CDR1 SGHRS and CDR2 YFSETQ come from the germline V gene. This CDR3 has 15 amino acids. CDR3 coding DNA: TGCGCCAGCAGCGGGGGACAGGGTGAATATTCACCCCTCCACTTT. It specifies CASSGGQGEYSPLHF.

This clonotype has at least ten counts. The CDR3 DNA sequence: TGTGCCAGCAGCTACTCCATCGAGGGCACAGATACGCAGTATTTT. Amino acids: CASSYSIEGTDTQYF. This chain joins TRBV11-2 and TRBJ2-3; D ambiguous. V lost 4 bases to trimming and J lost 1 base, with 12 bases between them. This CDR3 contains 15 residues. In germline, CDR1 is SGHAT, CDR2 FQNNGV.

This clonotype was seen repeatedly, ten times or more. The J gene is TRBJ2-2, the V gene TRBV10-3; unclear D gene. Germline CDR1 reads ENHRY; CDR2 reads SYGVKD. Trimming removed 0 bases from V and 2 bases from J, with 13 bases in between. CDR3 length: 17 amino acids. The CDR3 protein is CAISESTGDFNTGELFF. The CDR3 nucleotides are TGTGCCATCAGTGAGTCGACTGGGGATTTCAACACCGGGGAGCTGTTTTTT.

This clonotype appeared many times. Here the CDR3 reads CASSYRVAQPQHF. CDR3 nucleotides: TGTGCCAGCAGTTACAGGGTTGCTCAGCCCCAGCATTTT. This chain joins TRBV6-2 or TRBV6-3 and TRBJ1-5; D gene uncertain. Deletions cut 2 bases from V and 6 bases from J, with 8 bases between. Germline CDR1 MNHEY, CDR2 SVGEGT. The CDR3 has 13 amino acids.

Ten or more counts support this clonotype. The CDR3 spells CASSLDGGSFQPQHF. The CDR3 coding sequence is TGCGCCAGCAGCTTGGATGGGGGTTCATTTCAGCCCCAGCATTTT. The chain is built from TRBV5-1 and TRBJ1-5; weak D call: TRBD1 (5 bases). Germline-derived CDR1 and CDR2 are SGHRS and YFSETQ. Deletions cut 0 bases from V and 6 bases from J, with 13 bases between. This CDR3 has 15 residues.